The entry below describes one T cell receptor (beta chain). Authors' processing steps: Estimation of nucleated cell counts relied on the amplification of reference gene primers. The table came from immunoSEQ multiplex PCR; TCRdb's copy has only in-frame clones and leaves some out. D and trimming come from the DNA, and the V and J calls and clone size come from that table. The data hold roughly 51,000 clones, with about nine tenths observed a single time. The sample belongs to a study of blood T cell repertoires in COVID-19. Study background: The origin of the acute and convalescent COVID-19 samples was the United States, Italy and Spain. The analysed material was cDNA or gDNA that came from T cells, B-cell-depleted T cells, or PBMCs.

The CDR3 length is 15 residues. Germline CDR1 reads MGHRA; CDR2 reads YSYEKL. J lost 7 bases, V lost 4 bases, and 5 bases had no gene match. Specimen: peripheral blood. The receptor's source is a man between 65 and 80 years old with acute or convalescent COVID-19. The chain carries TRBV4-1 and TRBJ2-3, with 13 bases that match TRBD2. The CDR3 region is CASSLLAGGPNTQYF. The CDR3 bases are TGCGCCAGCAGCCTACTAGCGGGGGGGCCAAATACGCAGTATTTT.